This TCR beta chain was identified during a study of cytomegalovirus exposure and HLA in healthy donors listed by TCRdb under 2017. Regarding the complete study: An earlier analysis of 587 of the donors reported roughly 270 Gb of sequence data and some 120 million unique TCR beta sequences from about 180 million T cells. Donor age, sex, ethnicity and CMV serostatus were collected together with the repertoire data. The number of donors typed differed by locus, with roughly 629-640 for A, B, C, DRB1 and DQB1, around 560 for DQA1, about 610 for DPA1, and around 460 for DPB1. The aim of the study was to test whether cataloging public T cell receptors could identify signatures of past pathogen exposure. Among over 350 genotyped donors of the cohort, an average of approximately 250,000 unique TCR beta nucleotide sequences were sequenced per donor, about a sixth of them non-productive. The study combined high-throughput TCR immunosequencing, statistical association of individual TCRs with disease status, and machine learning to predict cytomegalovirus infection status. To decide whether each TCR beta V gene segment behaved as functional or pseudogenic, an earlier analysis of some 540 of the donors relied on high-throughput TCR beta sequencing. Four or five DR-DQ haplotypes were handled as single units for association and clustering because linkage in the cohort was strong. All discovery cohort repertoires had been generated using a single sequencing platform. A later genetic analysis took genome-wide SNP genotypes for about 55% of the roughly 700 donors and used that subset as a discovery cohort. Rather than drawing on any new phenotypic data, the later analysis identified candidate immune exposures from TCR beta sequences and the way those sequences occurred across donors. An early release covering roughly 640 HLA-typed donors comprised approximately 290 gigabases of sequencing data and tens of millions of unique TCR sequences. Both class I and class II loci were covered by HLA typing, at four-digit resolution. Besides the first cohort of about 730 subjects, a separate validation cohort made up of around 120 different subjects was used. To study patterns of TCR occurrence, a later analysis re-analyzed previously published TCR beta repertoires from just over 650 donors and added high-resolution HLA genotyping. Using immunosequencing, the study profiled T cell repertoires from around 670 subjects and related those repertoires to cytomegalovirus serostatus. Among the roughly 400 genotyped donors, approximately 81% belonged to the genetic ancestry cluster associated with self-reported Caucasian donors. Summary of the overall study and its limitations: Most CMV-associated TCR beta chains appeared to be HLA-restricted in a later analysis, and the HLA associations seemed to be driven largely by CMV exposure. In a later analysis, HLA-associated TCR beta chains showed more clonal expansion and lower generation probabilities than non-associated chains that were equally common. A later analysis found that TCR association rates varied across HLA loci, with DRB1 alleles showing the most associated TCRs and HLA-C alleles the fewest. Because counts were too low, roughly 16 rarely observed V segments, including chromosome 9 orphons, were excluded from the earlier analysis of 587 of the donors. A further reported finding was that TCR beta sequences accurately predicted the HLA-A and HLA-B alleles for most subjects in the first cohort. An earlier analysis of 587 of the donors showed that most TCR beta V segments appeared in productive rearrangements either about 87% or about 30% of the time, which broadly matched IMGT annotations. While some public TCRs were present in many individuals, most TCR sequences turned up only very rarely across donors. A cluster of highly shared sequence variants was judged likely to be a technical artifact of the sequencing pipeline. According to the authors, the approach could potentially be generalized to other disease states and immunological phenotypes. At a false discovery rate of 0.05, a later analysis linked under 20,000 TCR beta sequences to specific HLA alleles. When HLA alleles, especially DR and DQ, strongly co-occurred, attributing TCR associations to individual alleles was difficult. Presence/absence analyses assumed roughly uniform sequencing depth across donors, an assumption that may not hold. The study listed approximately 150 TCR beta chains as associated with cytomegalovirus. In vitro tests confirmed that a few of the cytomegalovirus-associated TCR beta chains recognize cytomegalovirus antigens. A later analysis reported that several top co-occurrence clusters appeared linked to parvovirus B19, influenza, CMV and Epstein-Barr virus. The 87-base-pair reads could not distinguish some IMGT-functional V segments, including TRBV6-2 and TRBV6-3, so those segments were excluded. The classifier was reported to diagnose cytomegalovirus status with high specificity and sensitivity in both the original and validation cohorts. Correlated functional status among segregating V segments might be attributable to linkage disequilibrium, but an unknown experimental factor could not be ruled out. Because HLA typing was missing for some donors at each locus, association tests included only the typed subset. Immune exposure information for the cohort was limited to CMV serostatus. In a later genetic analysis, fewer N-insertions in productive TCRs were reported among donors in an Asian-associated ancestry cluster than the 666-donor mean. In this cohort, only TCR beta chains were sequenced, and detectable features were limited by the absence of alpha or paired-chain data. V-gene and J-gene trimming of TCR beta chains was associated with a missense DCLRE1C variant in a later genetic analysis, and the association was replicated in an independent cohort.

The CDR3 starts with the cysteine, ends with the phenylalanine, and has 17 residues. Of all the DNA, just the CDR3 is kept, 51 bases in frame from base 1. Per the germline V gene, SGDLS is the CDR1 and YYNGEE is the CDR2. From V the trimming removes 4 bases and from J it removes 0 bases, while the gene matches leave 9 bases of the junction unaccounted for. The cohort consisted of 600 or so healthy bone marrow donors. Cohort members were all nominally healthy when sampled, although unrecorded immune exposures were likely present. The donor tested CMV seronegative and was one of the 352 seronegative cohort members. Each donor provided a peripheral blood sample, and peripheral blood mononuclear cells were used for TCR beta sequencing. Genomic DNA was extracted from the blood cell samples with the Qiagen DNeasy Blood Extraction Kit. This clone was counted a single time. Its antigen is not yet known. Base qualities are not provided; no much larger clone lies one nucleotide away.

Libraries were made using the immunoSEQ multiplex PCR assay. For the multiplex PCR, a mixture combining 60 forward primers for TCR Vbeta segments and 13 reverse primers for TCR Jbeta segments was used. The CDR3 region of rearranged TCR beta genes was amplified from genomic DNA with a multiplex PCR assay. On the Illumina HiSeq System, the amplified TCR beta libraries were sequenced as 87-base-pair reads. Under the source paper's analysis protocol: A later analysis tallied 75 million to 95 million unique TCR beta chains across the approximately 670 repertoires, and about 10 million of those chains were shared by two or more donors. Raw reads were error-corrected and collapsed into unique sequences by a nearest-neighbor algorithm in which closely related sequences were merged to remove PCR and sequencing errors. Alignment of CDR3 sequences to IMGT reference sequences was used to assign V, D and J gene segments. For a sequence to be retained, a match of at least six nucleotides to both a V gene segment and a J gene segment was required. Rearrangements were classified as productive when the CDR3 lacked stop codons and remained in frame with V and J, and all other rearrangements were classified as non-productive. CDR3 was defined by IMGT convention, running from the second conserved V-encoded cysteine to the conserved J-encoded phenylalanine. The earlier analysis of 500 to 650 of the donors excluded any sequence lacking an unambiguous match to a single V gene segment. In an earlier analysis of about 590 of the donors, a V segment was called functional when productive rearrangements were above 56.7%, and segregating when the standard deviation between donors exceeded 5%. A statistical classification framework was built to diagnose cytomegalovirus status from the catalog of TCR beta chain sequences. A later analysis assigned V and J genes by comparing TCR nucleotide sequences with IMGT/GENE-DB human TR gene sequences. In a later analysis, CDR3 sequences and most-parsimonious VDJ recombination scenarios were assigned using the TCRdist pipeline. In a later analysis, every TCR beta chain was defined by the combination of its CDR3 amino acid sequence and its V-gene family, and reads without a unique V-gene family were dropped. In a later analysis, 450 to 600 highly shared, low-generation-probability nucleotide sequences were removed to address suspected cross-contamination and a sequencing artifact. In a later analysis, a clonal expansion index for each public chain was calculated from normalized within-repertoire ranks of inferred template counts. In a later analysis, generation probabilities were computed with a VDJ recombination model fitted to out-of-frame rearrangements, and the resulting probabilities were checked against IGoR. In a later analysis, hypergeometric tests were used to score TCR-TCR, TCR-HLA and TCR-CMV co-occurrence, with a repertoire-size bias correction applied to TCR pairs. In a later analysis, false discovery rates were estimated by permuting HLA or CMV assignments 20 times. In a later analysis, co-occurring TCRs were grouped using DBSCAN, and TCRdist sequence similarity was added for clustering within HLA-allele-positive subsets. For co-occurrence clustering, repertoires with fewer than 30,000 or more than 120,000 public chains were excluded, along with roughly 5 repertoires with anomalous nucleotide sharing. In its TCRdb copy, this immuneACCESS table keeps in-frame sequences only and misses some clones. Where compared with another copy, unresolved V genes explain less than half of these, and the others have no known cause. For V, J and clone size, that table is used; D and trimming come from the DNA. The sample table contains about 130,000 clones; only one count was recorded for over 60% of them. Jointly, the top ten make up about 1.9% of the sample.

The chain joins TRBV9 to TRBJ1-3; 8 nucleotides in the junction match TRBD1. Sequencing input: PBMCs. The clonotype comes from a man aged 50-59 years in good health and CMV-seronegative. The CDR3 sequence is CASSSRTGIYSGNTIYF. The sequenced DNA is TGTGCCAGCAGCTCGCGGACAGGGATATACTCTGGAAACACCATATATTTT.